The source of this TCR beta chain is a study of shared clonotypes between healthy human individuals (dated by TCRdb to 2018 to 2021). Some background on the complete study: The cohort comprised two women and three men aged 18 to 49 years. For each donor, three plates each were used for CD4 naive and CD4 memory, two plates were used for CD8 naive, and one plate was used for CD8 memory. To estimate repertoire size and how much clonotypes are shared between individuals, the study performed deep sequencing of blood TCR repertoires from five healthy adults. Libraries were prepared and TCR repertoires were sequenced by different laboratories using diverse techniques, in order to increase sequencing depth and limit assay-specific biases. Per donor, leukapheresis produced somewhere between about 0.94 and 10 billion PBMCs. General findings and caveats noted by the study authors: Based on pairwise subsampling, the degree of clonotype sharing among donors was expected to be affected by sequencing depth. The small number of donors limited the genetic and exposure-history diversity represented. Sampling was limited to blood, and TCR repertoires in tissue likely differ from TCR repertoires in blood. Estimated clonotype richness was generally larger for naive than for memory subsets. Compared with non-shared clonotypes, clonotypes shared by all four sorted-subset donors had higher generation probabilities. Rarefaction of sorted-subset datasets indicated incomplete sequencing despite the large sequencing depth. When several donors were compared, the shared fraction of clonotypes was about 5% for naive CD4, around 3.6% for naive CD8, 2.3% for memory CD4, and less than 0.45% for memory CD8.

Trimming takes 5 bases from V and 0 bases from J, and the germline ends sit 16 bases apart. CDR1 SGHVS and CDR2 FNYEAQ were looked up in the germline V gene. The CDR3 has 16 amino acids, counting the end cysteine and phenylalanine. Kept here is only the CDR3 DNA, which spans 48 bases and is read in frame from base 1. As to this clone: Its antigen remains unidentified. Qualities for individual bases were not recorded, and no much larger clone is one base off.

Healthy HIV-negative adults with no recently reported acute infections or vaccinations were included as donors. All donors were Caucasian adults living in Nashville, Tennessee, USA. CD4+ T cells were enriched through magnetic negative selection, after which naive cells were positively selected on CD45RA and the remaining negative fraction served as the memory subset. Blood was obtained by leukapheresis, after which PBMCs were separated by Ficoll-Histopaque density gradient centrifugation and cryopreserved in liquid nitrogen vapor phase. Analytical flow cytometry was used to check the purity and quantity of each magnetically sorted T cell population. Genomic DNA was isolated from every sorted fraction and measured by UV absorbance on a Nanodrop 2000c. Using the deep immunoSEQ assay, TCR CDR3 regions were amplified from genomic DNA by multiplex PCR. Genomic DNA extracted from each cell subset was distributed evenly over all wells of several immunoSEQ 96-well plates, and each plate served as one replicate. For sorted subsets, approximately 210 ng genomic DNA, equal to about 30,000 T cell genomes, was loaded into each replicate PCR. The purified libraries were quantified using a Qubit 3.0 fluorometer, sized with a Bioanalyzer 2100, and then quantified again using the KAPA Library Quantification kit. Each immunoSEQ 96-well plate was sequenced on its own single-read 150-cycle Illumina NextSeq 550 flow cell. As for the original processing: The immunoSEQ output contained only junctional sequences without quality scores, so filtering could not match that applied to full-length reads. Sequences were annotated with PyIR, a Python wrapper for IgBLAST v1.9, and V/J genes and CDR3 were assigned using IMGT germline references. Reads were removed for weak V/J assignments (E-value above 1e-6), missing CDR3, stop codons, out-of-frame junctions, or ambiguous translated residues. A V3J clonotype was defined by an identical inferred V gene, J gene, and CDR3 amino acid sequence. The percentage overlap between two repertoires was calculated by dividing the number of shared unique clonotypes by the size of the smaller repertoire. Three approaches were used to assess repertoire richness: RTK rarefaction, the Chao1 estimator, and Recon v2.1 estimates of unobserved clonotypes. Generation probabilities were computed with OLGA for all TCRbeta clonotypes obtained by the gDNA method from several donors. TCRdb obtained this table from immuneACCESS and retained in-frame rearrangements with V and J assigned. These tables miss some clones; where compared with another copy, unresolved V genes account for less than half of the shortfall, and the remainder is unexplained. The D gene and trimming were derived from the DNA, and the V and J assignments and clone size from that table. The sample contains over 1.4 million clones, roughly 97% of them found a single time. Of the sample, over 1% falls within the top ten clones.

Sequenced material: naive CD4+ T cells sorted from blood. This specimen's cell subset or site label, interpreted: CD45RA+ positively selected. This sequence uses TRBV7-6 and TRBJ1-2; the best D guess is TRBD1, with 6 bases matching. The TCR originated in a man under 40 in good health. The nucleotide sequence reads TGTGCCAGCAGCCCTAGGCCGGACAGTGCTAACTATGGCTACACCTTC. Translated, it gives CASSPRPDSANYGYTF.